These T cell receptor beta chains were read from a single sample in a study of blood T cell repertoires in COVID-19. The data were produced by immunoSEQ multiplex PCR, yet TCRdb's version contains in-frame clones alone and is incomplete. The table includes 100,000 to 150,000 clones, about 85% detected once. What was sequenced was peripheral blood. The receptor set was obtained from a woman over 75 with acute or convalescent COVID-19. The CDR3 runs from the conserved cysteine through the conserved F or W. The D gene is left open where the match is weak. The size entry is marked missing in some rows and otherwise reads once, few, many or a size class.

.	TRBV12-3/TRBV12-4	.	TRBJ1-2	CASSHGSPYGYTF	TGTGCCAGCAGCCACGGGAGCCCATATGGCTACACCTTC
.	TRBV6-1	.	TRBJ1-3	CASSEELNSGNTIYF	TGTGCCAGCAGTGAGGAGCTTAACTCTGGAAACACCATATATTTT
.	TRBV3-1/TRBV3-2	TRBD1	TRBJ1-1	CASSHGTGEAFF	TGTGCCAGCAGCCATGGGACAGGTGAAGCTTTCTTT
.	TRBV2	.	TRBJ1-5	CASSSWGGDQPQHF	TGTGCCAGCAGTTCCTGGGGAGGCGATCAGCCCCAGCATTTT
.	TRBV3-1/TRBV3-2	TRBD1	TRBJ1-6	CASSQGAGGNSPLHF	TGTGCCAGCAGCCAAGGGGCAGGGGGAAATTCACCCCTCCACTTT
.	TRBV19	.	TRBJ1-2	CASEIRRGGYTF	TGTGCCAGCGAGATAAGAAGAGGAGGCTACACCTTC
.	TRBV24-1	TRBD1	TRBJ1-5	CATSDARGNQPQHF	TGTGCCACCAGTGATGCCAGGGGGAATCAGCCCCAGCATTTT
.	TRBV5-5	.	TRBJ2-3	CASSLGMGLGADTQYF	TGTGCCAGCAGCTTGGGTATGGGCCTGGGCGCAGATACGCAGTATTTT
few	TRBV18	.	TRBJ1-1	CASSPPGQGPEAFF	TGTGCCAGCTCACCACCGGGACAAGGACCTGAAGCTTTCTTT
once	TRBV6-2/TRBV6-3	.	TRBJ1-2	CASSYRGSNYGYTF	TGTGCCAGCAGTTACAGGGGTAGCAACTATGGCTACACCTTC
.	TRBV9	.	TRBJ2-6	CASSAPSGSGANVLTF	TGTGCCAGCAGCGCACCCTCAGGGTCTGGGGCCAACGTCCTGACTTTC
.	TRBV18	TRBD1	TRBJ1-2	CASSPGLDRVGGYTF	TGTGCCAGCTCACCGGGGTTGGACAGGGTCGGAGGCTACACCTTC
.	TRBV29-1	.	TRBJ1-2	CSVAGRPNYGYTF	TGCAGCGTTGCCGGCAGGCCTAACTATGGCTACACCTTC
.	TRBV19	.	TRBJ1-5	CASSIADGPQHF	TGTGCCAGTAGTATCGCGGATGGGCCCCAGCATTTT
once	TRBV9	TRBD1	TRBJ2-1	CASSALGGATYNEQFF	TGTGCCAGCAGCGCGCTAGGGGGCGCGACCTACAATGAGCAGTTCTTC
once	TRBV28	TRBD1	TRBJ2-1	CASSRRTGGNEQFF	TGTGCCAGCAGTCGACGGACAGGGGGCAATGAGCAGTTCTTC
once	TRBV6-5	TRBD1	TRBJ1-1	CASSYSYRGQRTEAFF	TGTGCCAGCAGTTACTCTTACAGGGGGCAGCGCACTGAAGCTTTCTTT
.	TRBV5-1	TRBD1	TRBJ1-1	CASSSQGQGFDTEAFF	TGCGCCAGCAGCTCTCAAGGACAGGGCTTCGACACTGAAGCTTTCTTT
.	TRBV9	TRBD2	TRBJ2-2	CASSERGGSTGELFF	TGTGCCAGCAGCGAGAGGGGCGGGAGCACCGGGGAGCTGTTTTTT
.	TRBV9	.	TRBJ1-1	CASSVTGASEPFF	TGTGCCAGCAGCGTTACAGGAGCCTCCGAACCTTTCTTT
.	TRBV4-2	TRBD1	TRBJ1-2	CASSHAGTGINYGYTF	TGTGCCAGCAGCCACGCCGGGACAGGGATCAACTATGGCTACACCTTC
few	TRBV23-1	.	TRBJ2-4	CASSQSGAVFDIQYF	TGCGCCAGCAGTCAATCGGGGGCCGTCTTCGACATTCAGTACTTC
few	TRBV7-9	.	TRBJ1-1	CASSPGGGGRNTEAFF	TGTGCCAGCAGCCCGGGGGGTGGTGGGAGGAACACTGAAGCTTTCTTT
.	TRBV4-3	.	TRBJ1-3	CASSHPKGGSGNTIYF	TGCGCCAGCAGCCACCCCAAGGGAGGCTCTGGAAACACCATATATTTT
many	TRBV5-1	.	TRBJ1-2	CASSQTTNYGYTF	TGCGCCAGCAGCCAGACTACTAACTATGGCTACACCTTC
.	TRBV28	.	TRBJ1-3	CASSPLLGGGNTIYF	TGTGCCAGCAGTCCCCTCTTAGGAGGCGGAAACACCATATATTTT
.	TRBV7-6	TRBD1	TRBJ2-2	CASSGTANTGELFF	TGTGCCAGCTCCGGGACAGCCAACACCGGGGAGCTGTTTTTT
.	TRBV7-9	.	TRBJ1-2	CASSLAPGTNYGYTF	TGTGCCAGCAGCTTAGCGCCAGGTACTAACTATGGCTACACCTTC
.	TRBV27	.	TRBJ2-1	CASSLRSKQFF	TGTGCCAGCAGTTTGCGGTCCAAGCAGTTCTTC
.	TRBV5-6	.	TRBJ1-4	CASSLGSTEKLFF	TGTGCCAGCAGCCTGGGGAGCACTGAAAAACTGTTTTTT
.	TRBV20-1	.	TRBJ1-2	CSASGQGRDGYTF	TGCAGTGCTAGTGGGCAGGGCAGGGATGGCTACACCTTC
few	TRBV19	TRBD1	TRBJ1-3	CASKAGTASGNTIYF	TGTGCCAGTAAGGCAGGGACAGCCTCTGGAAACACCATATATTTT
.	TRBV3-1/TRBV3-2	TRBD2	TRBJ2-7	CASSSSAGIAYEQYF	TGTGCCAGCAGCTCCTCAGCGGGGATCGCCTACGAGCAGTACTTC
.	TRBV25-1	TRBD1	TRBJ1-5	CASSGGTGAYSNQPQHF	TGTGCCAGCAGTGGCGGGACAGGGGCATATAGCAATCAGCCCCAGCATTTT